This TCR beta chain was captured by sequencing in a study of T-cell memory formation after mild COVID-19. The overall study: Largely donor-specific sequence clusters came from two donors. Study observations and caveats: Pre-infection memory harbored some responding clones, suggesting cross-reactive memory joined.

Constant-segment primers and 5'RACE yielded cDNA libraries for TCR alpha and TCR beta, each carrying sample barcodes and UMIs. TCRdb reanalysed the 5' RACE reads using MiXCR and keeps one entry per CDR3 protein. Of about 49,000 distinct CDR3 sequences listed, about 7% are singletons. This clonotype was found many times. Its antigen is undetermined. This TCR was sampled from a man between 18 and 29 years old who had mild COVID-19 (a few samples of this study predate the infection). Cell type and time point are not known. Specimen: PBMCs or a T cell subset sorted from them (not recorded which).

This CDR3 is CASSFGSLRETQYF. In DNA form, the CDR3 reads TGTGCCAGCAGCTTTGGCTCTCTCAGGGAGACCCAGTACTTC. The chain is built from TRBV7-9 and TRBJ2-5, with no clear D. V was cut by 3 bases and J by 5 bases, with 13 bases left in between. This CDR3 region has 14 residues. Germline CDR1 SEHNR, CDR2 FQNEAQ (reference sequence).